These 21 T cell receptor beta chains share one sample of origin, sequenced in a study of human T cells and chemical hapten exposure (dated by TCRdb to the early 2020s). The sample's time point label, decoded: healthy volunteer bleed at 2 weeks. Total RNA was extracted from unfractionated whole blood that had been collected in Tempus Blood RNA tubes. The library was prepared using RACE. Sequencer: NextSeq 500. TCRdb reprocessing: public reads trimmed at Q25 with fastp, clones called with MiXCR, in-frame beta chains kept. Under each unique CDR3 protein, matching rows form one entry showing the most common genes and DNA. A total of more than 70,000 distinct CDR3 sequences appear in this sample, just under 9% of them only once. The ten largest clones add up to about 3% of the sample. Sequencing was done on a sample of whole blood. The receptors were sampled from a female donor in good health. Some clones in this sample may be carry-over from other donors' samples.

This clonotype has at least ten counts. In nucleotides, the CDR3 is TGCAGTGCCGCGATAGGGGGCTACACTGAAGCTTTCTTT. It is translated as CSAAIGGYTEAFF. The rearrangement links TRBV20-1 to TRBJ1-1; the match to TRBD1 covers 7 bases. The CDR3 is 13 residues long. V dropped 6 bases and J dropped 3; count of bases not matched to a gene: 7. Looked up from germline, CDR1 is DFQATT and CDR2 is SNEGSKA (reference sequence).

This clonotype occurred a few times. As DNA, the CDR3 is TGCAGTGCTAGAGATTTCCTAGCGGACTCCTACAATGAGCAGTTCTTC. Protein: CSARDFLADSYNEQFF. The chain uses TRBV20-1 and TRBJ2-1, with 7 positions matching TRBD2. CDR1 and CDR2 from the germline V gene are DFQATT and SNEGSKA (reference sequence). Germline trimming cut 0 bases from V and 0 bases from J; bases unmatched to any gene: 5. This CDR3 is built from 16 residues.

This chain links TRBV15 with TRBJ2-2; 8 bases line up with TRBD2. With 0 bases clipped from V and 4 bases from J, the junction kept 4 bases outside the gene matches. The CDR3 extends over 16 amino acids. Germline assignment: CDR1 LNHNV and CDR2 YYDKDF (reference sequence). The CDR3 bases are TGTGCCACCAGCAGAGATGTGACTAGCGTCACCGGGGAGCTGTTTTTT. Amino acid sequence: CATSRDVTSVTGELFF.

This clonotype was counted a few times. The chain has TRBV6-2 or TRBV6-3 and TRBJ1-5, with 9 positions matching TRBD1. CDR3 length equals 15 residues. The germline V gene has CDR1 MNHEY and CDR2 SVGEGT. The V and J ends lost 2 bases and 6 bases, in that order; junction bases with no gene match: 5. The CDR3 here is CASSYGGQGRQPQHF. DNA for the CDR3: TGTGCCAGCAGTTACGGGGGACAGGGACGTCAGCCCCAGCATTTT.

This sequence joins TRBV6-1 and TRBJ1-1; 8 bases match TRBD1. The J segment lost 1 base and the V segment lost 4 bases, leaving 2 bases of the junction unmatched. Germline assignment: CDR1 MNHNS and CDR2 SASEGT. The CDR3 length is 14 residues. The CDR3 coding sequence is TGTGCCAGCAGTGTTCAGGGGGCGAACACTGAAGCTTTCTTT. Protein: CASSVQGANTEAFF.

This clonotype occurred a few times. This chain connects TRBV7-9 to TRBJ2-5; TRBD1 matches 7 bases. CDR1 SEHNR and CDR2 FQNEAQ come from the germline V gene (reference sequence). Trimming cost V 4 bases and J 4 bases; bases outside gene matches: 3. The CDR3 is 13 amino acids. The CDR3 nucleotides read TGTGCCAGCAGCTCCCGACAGGGAGAGACCCAGTACTTC. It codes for CASSSRQGETQYF.

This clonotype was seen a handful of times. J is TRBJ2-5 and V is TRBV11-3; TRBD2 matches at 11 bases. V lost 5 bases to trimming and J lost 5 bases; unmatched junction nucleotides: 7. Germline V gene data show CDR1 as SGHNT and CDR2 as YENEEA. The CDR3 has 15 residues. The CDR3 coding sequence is TGTGCCAGCAGCATGACTAGCGGGAATGGTGAGACCCAGTACTTC. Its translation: CASSMTSGNGETQYF. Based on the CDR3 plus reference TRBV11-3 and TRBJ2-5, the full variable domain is EAGVVQSPRYKIIEKKQPVAFWCNPISGHNTLYWYLQNLGQGPELLIRYENEEAVDDSQLPKDRFSAERLKGVDSTLKIQPAELGDSAVYLCASSMTSGNGETQYFGPGTRLLVL.

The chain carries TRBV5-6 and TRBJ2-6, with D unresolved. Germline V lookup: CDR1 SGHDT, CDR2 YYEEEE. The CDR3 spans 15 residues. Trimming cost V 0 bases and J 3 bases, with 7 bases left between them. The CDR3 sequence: CASSLGVDGANVLTF. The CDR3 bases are TGTGCCAGCAGCTTGGGAGTTGATGGGGCCAACGTCCTGACTTTC. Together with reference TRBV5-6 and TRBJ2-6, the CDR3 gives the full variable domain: DAGVTQSPTHLIKTRGQQVTLRCSPKSGHDTVSWYQQALGQGPQFIFQYYEEEERQRGNFPDRFSGHQFPNYSSELNVNALLLGDSALYLCASSLGVDGANVLTFGAGSRLTVL.

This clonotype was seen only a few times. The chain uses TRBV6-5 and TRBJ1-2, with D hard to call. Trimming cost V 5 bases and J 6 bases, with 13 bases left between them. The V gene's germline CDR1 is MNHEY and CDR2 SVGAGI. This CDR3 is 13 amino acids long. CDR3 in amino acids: CASSRPGIDGYTF. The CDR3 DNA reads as TGTGCCAGCAGTAGGCCCGGAATCGATGGCTACACCTTC.

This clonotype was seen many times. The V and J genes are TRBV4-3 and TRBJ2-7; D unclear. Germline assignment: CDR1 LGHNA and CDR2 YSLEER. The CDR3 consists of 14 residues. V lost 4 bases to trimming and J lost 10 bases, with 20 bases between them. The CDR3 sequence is CASSPPYVGKLQYF. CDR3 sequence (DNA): TGCGCCAGCAGCCCCCCCTACGTGGGGAAGCTACAGTACTTC.

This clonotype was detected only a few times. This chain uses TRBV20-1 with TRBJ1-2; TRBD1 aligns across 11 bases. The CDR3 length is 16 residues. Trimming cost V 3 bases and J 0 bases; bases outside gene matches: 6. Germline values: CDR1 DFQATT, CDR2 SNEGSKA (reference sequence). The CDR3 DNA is TGCAGTGCTAGGTGGGACAGGGGGAAGTCTAACTATGGCTACACCTTC. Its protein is CSARWDRGKSNYGYTF.

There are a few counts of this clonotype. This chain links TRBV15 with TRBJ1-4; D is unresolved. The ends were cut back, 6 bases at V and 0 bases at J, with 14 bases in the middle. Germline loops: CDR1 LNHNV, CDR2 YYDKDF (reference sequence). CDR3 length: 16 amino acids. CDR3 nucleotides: TGTGCCACCAGACCCCGGTCCGGGGCAACTAATGAAAAACTGTTTTTT. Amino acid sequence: CATRPRSGATNEKLFF.

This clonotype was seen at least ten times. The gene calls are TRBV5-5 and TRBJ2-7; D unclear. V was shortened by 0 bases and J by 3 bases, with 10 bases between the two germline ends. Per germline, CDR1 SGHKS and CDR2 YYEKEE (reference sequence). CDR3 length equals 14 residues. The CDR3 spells CASSLGGKIYEQYF. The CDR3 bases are TGTGCCAGCAGCTTGGGCGGCAAGATCTACGAGCAGTACTTC.

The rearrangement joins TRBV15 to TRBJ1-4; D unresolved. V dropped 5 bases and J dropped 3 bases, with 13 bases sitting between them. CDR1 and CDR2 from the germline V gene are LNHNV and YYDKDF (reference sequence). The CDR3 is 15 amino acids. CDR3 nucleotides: TGTGCCACCAGCCGCGTCTTTGGGCCTAATGAAAAACTGTTTTTT. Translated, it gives CATSRVFGPNEKLFF.

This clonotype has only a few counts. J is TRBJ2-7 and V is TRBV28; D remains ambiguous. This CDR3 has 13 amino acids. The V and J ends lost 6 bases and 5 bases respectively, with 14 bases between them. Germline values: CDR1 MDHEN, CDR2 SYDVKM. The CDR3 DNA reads TGTGCCAGCAGCCCCCCGGGTCTCGACGAGCAGTACTTC. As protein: CASSPPGLDEQYF. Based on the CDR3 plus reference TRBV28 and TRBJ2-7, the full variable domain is DVKVTQSSRYLVKRTGEKVFLECVQDMDHENMFWYRQDPGLGLRLIYFSYDVKMKEKGDIPEGYSVSREKKERFSLILESASTNQTSMYLCASSPPGLDEQYFGPGTRLTVT.

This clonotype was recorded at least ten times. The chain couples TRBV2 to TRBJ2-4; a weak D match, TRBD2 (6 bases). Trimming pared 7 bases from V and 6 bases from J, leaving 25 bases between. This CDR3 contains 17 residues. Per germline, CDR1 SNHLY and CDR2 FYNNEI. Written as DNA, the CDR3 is TGTGCCAGCAAGCTGAATTTTCGGACTATCAAAACAAACATTCAGTACTTC. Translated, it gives CASKLNFRTIKTNIQYF.

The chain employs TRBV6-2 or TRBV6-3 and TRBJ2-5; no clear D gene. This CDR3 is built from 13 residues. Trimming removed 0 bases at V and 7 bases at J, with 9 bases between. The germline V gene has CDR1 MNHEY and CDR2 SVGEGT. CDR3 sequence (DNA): TGTGCCAGCAGTTACTCGCACCCGGGGACCCAGTACTTC. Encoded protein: CASSYSHPGTQYF.

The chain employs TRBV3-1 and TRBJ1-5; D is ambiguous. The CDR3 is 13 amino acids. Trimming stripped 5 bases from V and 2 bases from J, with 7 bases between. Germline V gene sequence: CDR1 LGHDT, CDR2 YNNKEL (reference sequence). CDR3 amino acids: CASSAIGNQPQHF. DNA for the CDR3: TGTGCCAGCAGCGCTATAGGCAATCAGCCCCAGCATTTT. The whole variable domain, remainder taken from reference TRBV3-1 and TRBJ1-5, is DTAVSQTPKYLVTQMGNDKSIKCEQNLGHDTMYWYKQDSKKFLKIMFSYNNKELIINETVPNRFSPKSPDKAHLNLHINSLELGDSAVYFCASSAIGNQPQHFGDGTRLSIL.

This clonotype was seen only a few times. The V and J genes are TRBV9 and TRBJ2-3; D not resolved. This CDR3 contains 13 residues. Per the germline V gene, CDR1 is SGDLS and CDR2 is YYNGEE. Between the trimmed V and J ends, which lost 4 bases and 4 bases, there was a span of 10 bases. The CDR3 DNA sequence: TGTGCCAGCAGCCCCCGACCCCCAGATACGCAGTATTTT. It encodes CASSPRPPDTQYF.

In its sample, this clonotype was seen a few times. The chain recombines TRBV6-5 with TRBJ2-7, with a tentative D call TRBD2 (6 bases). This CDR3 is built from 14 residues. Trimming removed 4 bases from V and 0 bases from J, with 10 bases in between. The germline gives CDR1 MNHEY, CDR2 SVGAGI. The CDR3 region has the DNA TGTGCCAGCAGTTTAATCGGGGGCTCCTACGAGCAGTACTTC. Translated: CASSLIGGSYEQYF.

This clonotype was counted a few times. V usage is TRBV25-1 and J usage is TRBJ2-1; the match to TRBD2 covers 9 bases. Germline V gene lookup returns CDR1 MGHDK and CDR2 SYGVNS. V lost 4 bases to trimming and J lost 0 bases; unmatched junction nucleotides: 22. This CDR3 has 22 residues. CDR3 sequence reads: CASSAVPYHRASGTLSYNEQFF. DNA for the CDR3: TGTGCCAGCAGTGCAGTCCCCTACCATCGGGCTAGCGGGACTCTCTCCTACAATGAGCAGTTCTTC. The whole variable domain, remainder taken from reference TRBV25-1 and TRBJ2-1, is EADIYQTPRYLVIGTGKKITLECSQTMGHDKMYWYQQDPGMELHLIHYSYGVNSTEKGDLSSESTVSRIRTEHFPLTLESARPSHTSQYLCASSAVPYHRASGTLSYNEQFFGPGTRLTVL.